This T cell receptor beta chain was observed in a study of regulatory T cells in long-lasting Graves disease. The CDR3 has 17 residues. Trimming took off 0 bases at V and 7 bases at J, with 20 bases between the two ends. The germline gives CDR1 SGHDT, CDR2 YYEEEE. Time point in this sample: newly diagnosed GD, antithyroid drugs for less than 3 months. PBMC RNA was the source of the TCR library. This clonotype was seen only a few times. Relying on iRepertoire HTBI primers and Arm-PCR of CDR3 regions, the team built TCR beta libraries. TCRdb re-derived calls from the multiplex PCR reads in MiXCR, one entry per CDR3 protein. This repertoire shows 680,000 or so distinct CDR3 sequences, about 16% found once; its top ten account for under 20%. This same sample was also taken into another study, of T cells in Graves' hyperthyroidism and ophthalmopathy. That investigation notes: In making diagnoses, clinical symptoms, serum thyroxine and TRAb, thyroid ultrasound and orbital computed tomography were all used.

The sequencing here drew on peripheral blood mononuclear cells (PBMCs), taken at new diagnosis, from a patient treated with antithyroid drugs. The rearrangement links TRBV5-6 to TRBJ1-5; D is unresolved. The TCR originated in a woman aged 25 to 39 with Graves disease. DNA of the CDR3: TGTGCCAGCAGCTTGGCCCAAGAGGAGTTGTTAGGACAGCCCCAGCATTTT. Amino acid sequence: CASSLAQEELLGQPQHF.